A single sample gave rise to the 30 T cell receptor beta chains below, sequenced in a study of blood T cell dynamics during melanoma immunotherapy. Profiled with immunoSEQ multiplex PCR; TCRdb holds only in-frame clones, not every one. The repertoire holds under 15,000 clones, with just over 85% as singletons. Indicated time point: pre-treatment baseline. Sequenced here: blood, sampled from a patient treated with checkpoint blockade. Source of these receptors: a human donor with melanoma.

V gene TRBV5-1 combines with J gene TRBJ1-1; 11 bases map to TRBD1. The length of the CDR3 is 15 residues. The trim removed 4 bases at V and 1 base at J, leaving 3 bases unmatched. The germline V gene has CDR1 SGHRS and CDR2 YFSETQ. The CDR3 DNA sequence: TGCGCCAGCAGCGGACAGGGGGCACGGAACACTGAAGCTTTCTTT. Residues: CASSGQGARNTEAFF.

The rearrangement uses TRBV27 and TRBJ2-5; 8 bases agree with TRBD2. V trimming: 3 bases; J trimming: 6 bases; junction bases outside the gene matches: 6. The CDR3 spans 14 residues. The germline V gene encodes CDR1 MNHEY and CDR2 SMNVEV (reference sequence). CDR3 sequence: CASSFSGGAQTQYF. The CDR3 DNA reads TGTGCCAGCAGTTTCTCGGGGGGGGCACAGACCCAGTACTTC.

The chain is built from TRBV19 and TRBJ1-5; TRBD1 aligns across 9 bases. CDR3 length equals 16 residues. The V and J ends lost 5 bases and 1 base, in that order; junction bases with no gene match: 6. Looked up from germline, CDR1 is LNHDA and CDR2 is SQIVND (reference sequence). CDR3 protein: CASSAGTGRSNQPQHF. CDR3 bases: TGTGCCAGTAGTGCCGGGACAGGGAGAAGCAATCAGCCCCAGCATTTT.

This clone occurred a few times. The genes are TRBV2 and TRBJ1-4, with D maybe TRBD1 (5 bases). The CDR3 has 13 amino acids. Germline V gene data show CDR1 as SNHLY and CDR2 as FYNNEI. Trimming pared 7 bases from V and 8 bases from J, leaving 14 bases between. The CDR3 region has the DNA TGTGCCAGCAAAGGGGCCTTTAAGGAAAAACTGTTTTTT. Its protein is CASKGAFKEKLFF.

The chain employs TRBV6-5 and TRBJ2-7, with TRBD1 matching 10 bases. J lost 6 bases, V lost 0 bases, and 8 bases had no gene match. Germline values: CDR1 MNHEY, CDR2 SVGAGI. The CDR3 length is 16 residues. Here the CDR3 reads CASSYSPGQGSAEQYF. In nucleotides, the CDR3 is TGTGCCAGCAGTTACTCGCCGGGACAGGGGTCAGCCGAGCAGTACTTC.

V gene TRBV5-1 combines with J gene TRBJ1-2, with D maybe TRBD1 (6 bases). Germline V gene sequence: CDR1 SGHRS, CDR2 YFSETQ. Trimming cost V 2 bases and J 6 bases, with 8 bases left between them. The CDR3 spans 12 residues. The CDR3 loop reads CASSLQGNGYTF. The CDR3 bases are TGCGCCAGCAGCTTACAGGGTAATGGCTACACCTTC.

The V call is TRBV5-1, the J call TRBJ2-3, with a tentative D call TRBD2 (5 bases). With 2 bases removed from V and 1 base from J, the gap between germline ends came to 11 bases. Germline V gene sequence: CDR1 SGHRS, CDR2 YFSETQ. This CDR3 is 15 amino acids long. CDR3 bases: TGCGCCAGCAGCTTTGGTAAGGAGGGCACAGATACGCAGTATTTT. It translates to CASSFGKEGTDTQYF. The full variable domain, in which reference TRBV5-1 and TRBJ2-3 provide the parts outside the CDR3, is KAGVTQTPRYLIKTRGQQVTLSCSPISGHRSVSWYQQTPGQGLQFLFEYFSETQRNKGNFPGRFSGRQFSNSRSEMNVSTLELGDSALYLCASSFGKEGTDTQYFGPGTRLTVL.

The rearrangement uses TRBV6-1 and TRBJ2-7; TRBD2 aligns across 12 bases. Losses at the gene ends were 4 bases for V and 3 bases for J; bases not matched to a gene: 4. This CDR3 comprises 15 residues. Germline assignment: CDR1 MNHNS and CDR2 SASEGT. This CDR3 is CASSVTTSGSYEQYF. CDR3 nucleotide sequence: TGTGCCAGCAGTGTAACGACTAGCGGGAGCTACGAGCAGTACTTC.

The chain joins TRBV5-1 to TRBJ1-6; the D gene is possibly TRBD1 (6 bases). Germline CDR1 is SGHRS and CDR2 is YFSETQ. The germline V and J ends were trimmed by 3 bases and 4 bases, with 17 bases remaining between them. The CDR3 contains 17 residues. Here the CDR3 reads CASSSQGLGGYNSPLHF. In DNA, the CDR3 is TGCGCCAGCAGCTCACAGGGTTTAGGGGGATATAATTCACCCCTCCACTTT.

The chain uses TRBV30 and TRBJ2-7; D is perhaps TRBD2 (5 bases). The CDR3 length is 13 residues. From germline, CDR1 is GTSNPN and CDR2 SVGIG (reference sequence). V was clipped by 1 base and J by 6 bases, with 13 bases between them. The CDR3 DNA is TGTGCCTGGAGTGGAACGGAGGCGGCCGAGCAGTACTTC. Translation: CAWSGTEAAEQYF.

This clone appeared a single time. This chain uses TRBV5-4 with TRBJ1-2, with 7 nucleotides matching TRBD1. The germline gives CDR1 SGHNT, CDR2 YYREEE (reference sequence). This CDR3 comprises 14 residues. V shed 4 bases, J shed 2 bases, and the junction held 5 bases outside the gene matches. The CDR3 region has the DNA TGTGCCAGCAGCAAGGGACAGATAAACTATGGCTACACCTTC. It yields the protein CASSKGQINYGYTF.

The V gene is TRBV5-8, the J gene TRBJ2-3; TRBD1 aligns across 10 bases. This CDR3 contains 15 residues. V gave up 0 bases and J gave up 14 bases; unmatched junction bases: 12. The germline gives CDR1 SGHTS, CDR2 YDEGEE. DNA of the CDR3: TGTGCCAGCAGCTTGGCGGGACAGGGGATGGTTGGTGTGTATTTT. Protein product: CASSLAGQGMVGVYF. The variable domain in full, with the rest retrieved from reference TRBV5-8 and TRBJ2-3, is EAGVTQSPTHLIKTRGQQATLRCSPISGHTSVYWYQQALGLGLQFLLWYDEGEERNRGNFPPRFSGRQFPNYSSELNVNALELEDSALYLCASSLAGQGMVGVYFGPGTRLTVL.

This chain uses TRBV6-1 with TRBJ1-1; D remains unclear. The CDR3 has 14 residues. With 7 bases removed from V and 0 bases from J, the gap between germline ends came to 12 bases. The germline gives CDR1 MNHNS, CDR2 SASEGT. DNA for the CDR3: TGTGCCAGCATCCGGCAGCAGATGAACACTGAAGCTTTCTTT. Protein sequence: CASIRQQMNTEAFF.

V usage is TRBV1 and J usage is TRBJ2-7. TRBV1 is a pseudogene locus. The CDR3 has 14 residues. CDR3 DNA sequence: TGCACCAGCAGCCAACGGTTAAGACCCTACGAGCAGTACTTC. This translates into CTSSQRLRPYEQYF.

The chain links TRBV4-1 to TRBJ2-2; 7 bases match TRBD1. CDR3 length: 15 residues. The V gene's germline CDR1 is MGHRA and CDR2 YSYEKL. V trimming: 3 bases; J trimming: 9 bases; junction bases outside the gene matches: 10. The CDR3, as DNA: TGCGCCAGCAGCCAGTCCTTCTACAGGGGCCGGGAGCTGTTTTTT. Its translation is CASSQSFYRGRELFF.

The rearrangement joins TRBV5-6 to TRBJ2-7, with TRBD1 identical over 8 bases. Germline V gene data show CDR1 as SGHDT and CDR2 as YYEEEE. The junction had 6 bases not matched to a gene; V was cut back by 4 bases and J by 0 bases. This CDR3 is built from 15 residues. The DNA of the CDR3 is TGTGCCAGCAGCCTCAGGGGGCCTGGCTCCTACGAGCAGTACTTC. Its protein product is CASSLRGPGSYEQYF.

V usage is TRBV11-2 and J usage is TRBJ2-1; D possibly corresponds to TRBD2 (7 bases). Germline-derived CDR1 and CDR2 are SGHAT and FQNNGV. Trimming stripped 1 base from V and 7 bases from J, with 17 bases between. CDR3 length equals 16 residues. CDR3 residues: CASSLGGGGLQNEQFF. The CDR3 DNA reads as TGTGCCAGCAGCTTAGGAGGGGGAGGGTTGCAAAATGAGCAGTTCTTC. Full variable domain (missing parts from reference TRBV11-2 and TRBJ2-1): EAGVAQSPRYKIIEKRQSVAFWCNPISGHATLYWYQQILGQGPKLLIQFQNNGVVDDSQLPKDRFSAERLKGVDSTLKIQPAKLEDSAVYLCASSLGGGGLQNEQFFGPGTRLTVL.

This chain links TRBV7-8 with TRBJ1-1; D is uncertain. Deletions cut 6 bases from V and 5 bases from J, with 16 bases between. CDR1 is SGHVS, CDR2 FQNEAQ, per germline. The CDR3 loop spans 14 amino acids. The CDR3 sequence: CASSPKRERTEAFF. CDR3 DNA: TGTGCCAGCAGTCCGAAACGGGAGAGGACTGAAGCTTTCTTT.

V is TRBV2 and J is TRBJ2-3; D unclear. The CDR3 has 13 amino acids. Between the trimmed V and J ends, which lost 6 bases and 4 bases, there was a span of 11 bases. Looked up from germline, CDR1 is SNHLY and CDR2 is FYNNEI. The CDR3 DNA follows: TGTGCCAGCAGCCCACCGCCCGCAGATACGCAGTATTTT. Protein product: CASSPPPADTQYF. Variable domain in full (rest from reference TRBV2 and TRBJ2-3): EPEVTQTPSHQVTQMGQEVILRCVPISNHLYFYWYRQILGQKVEFLVSFYNNEISEKSEIFDDQFSVERPDGSNFTLKIRSTKLEDSAMYFCASSPPPADTQYFGPGTRLTVL.

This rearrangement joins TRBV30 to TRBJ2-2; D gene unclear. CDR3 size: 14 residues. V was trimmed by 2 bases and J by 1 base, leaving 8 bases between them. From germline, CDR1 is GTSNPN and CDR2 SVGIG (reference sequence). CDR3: CAWSKWQNTGELFF. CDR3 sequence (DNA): TGTGCCTGGAGTAAATGGCAGAACACCGGGGAGCTGTTTTTT. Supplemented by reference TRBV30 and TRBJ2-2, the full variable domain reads SQTIHQWPATLVQPVGSPLSLECTVEGTSNPNLYWYRQAAGRGLQLLFYSVGIGQISSEVPQNLSASRPQDRQFILSSKKLLLSDSGFYLCAWSKWQNTGELFFGEGSRLTVL.

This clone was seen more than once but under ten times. The CDR3 DNA reads TGTGCCTGGAGCCAAGGGGGCCCTGAAGCTTTCTTT. Its protein product is CAWSQGGPEAFF. The chain carries TRBV30 and TRBJ1-1, with 7 positions matching TRBD1. Germline V CDR1 and CDR2: GTSNPN, SVGIG (reference sequence). J was trimmed by 6 bases and V by 3 bases; bases with no gene match: 4. CDR3 length: 12 residues.

The CDR3 loop reads CASSNRQETQYF. The CDR3 coding sequence is TGTGCCAGCAGCAATAGACAAGAGACCCAGTACTTC. The J gene is TRBJ2-5, the V gene TRBV7-3; D not certain. V was clipped by 5 bases and J by 2 bases, with 6 bases between them. This CDR3 region has 12 residues. In germline, CDR1 is SGHTA, CDR2 FQGTGA. Looking up the rest from reference TRBV7-3 and TRBJ2-5 gives the full variable domain: GAGVSQTPSNKVTEKGKYVELRCDPISGHTALYWYRQSLGQGPEFLIYFQGTGAADDSGLPNDRFFAVRPEGSVSTLKIQRTERGDSAVYLCASSNRQETQYFGPGTRLLVL.

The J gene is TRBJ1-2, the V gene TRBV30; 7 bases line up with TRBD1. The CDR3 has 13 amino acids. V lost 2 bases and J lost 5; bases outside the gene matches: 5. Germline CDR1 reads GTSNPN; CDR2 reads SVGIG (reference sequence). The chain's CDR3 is CAWSRDRPYGYTF. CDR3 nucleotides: TGTGCCTGGAGTCGGGACAGACCTTATGGCTACACCTTC.

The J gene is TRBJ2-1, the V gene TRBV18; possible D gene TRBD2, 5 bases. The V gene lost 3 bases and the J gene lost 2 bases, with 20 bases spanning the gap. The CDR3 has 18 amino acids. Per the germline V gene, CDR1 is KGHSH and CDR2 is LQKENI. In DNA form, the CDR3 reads TGTGCCAGCTCACCCGTCCGGGATGGGAAACGGCCCTACAATGAGCAGTTCTTC. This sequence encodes CASSPVRDGKRPYNEQFF.

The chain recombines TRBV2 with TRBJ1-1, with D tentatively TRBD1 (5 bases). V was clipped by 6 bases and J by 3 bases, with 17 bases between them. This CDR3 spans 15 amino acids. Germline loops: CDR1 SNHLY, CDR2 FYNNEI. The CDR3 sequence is CASSSYRGGDTEAFF. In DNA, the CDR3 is TGTGCCAGCAGCTCGTATCGGGGAGGGGACACTGAAGCTTTCTTT. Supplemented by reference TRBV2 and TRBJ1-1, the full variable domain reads EPEVTQTPSHQVTQMGQEVILRCVPISNHLYFYWYRQILGQKVEFLVSFYNNEISEKSEIFDDQFSVERPDGSNFTLKIRSTKLEDSAMYFCASSSYRGGDTEAFFGQGTRLTVV.

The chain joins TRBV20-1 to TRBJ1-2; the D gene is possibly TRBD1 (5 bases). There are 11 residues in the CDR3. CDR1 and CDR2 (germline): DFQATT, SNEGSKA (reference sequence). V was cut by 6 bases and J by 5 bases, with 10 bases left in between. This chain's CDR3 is CSAWDDYGYTF. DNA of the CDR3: TGCAGTGCCTGGGACGATTATGGCTACACCTTC.

The CDR3 here is CASSRDRGWDTQYF. CDR3 nucleotide sequence: TGTGCCAGCAGCCGGGACCGTGGTTGGGATACGCAGTATTTT. The chain carries TRBV6-5 and TRBJ2-3; either TRBD1 or TRBD2 may supply D (5 bases each). The CDR3 sequence is 14 residues long. Germline-derived CDR1 and CDR2 are MNHEY and SVGAGI. Trimming took off 6 bases at V and 6 bases at J, with 16 bases between the two ends.

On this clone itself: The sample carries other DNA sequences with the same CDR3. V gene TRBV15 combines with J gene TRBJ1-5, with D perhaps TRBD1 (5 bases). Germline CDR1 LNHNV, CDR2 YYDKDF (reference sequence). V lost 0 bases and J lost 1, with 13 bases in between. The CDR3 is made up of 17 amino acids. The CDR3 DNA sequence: TGTGCCACCAGCAGAGAGGCAGGGAAATGGAGCAATCAGCCCCAGCATTTT. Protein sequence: CATSREAGKWSNQPQHF.

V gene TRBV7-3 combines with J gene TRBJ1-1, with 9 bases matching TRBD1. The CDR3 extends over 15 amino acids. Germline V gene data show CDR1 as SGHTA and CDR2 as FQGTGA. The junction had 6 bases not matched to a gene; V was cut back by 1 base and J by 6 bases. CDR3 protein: CASSLNPGQGSEAFF. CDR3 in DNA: TGTGCCAGCAGCTTAAACCCGGGACAGGGATCTGAAGCTTTCTTT.

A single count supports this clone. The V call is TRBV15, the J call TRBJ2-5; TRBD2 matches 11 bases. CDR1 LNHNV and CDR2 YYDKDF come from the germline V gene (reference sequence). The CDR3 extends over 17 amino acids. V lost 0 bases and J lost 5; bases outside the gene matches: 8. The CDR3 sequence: CATSREGTSGRSETQYF. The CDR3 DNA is TGTGCCACCAGCAGAGAGGGCACTAGCGGGAGATCGGAGACCCAGTACTTC.